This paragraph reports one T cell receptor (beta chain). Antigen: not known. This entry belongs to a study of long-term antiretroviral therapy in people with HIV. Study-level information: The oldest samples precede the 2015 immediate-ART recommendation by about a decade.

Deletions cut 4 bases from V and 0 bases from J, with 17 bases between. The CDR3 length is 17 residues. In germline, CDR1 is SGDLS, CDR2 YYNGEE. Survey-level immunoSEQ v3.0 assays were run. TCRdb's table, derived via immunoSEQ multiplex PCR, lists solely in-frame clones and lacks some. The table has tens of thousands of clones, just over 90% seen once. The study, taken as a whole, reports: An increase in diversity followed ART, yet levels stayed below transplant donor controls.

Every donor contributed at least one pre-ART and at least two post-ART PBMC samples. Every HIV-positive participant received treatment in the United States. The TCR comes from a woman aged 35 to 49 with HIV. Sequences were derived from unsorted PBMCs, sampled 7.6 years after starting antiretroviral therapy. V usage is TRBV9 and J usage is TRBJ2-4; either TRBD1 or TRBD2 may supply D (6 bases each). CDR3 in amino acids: CASSPSGGRIAKNIQYF. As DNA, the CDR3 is TGTGCCAGCAGCCCCTCCGGGGGCCGAATAGCCAAAAACATTCAGTACTTC. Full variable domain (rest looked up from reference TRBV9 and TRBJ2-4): DSGVTQTPKHLITATGQRVTLRCSPRSGDLSVYWYQQSLDQGLQFLIQYYNGEERAKGNILERFSAQQFPDLHSELNLSSLELGDSALYFCASSPSGGRIAKNIQYFGAGTRLSVL.